This T cell receptor beta chain was captured in a study of T cells expressing NK-cell markers. After re-calling the 5' RACE reads, TCRdb lists one entry per CDR3 protein, DNA absent. The sample shows approximately 420,000 distinct CDR3 sequences, and roughly 10% sits with its ten largest clones. CDR1 is DFQATT and CDR2 is SNEGSKA in the germline V gene (reference sequence). The CDR3 contains 15 residues. The chain has TRBV20-1 and TRBJ2-1; TCRdb calls TRBD1, which cannot be checked without DNA. Sequenced input: blood T cells: a sorted CD56 or NKG2C T cell subset, CD4+ or CD8+ T cells, or bulk PBMC T cells (not recorded which). The source is a woman between 50 and 59 years old in good health. The CDR3 sequence is CSASHVGSSRDEQFF.